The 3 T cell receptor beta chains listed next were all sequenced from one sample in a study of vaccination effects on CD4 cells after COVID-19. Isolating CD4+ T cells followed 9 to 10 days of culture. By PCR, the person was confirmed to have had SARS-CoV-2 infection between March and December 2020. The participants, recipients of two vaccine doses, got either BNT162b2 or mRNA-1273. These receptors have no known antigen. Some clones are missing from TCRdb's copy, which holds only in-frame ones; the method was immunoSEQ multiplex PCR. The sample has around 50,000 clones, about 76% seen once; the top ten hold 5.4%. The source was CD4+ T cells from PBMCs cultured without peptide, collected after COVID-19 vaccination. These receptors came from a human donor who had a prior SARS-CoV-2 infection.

The CDR3 is CASSGTGVHEQYF. In DNA form, the CDR3 reads TGTGCCAGCAGCGGGACAGGGGTCCACGAGCAGTACTTC. J is TRBJ2-7 and V is TRBV7-9; 10 bases fit TRBD1. CDR3 length: 13 residues. Looked up from germline, CDR1 is SEHNR and CDR2 is FQNEAQ (reference sequence). J was trimmed by 5 bases and V by 5 bases; bases with no gene match: 3.

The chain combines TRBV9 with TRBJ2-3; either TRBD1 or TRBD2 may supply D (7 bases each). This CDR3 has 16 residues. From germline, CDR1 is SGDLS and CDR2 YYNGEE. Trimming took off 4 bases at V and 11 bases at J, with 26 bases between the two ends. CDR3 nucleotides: TGTGCCAGCAGCTCAGGGGGTCGCGGGAGTTCCTGGGGGCAGTATTTT. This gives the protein CASSSGGRGSSWGQYF.

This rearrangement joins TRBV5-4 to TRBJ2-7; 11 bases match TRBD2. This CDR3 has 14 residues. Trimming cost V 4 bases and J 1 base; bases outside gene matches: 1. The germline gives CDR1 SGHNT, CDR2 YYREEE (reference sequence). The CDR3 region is CASSLAGGSYEQYF. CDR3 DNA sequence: TGTGCCAGCAGCCTAGCGGGGGGATCCTACGAGCAGTACTTC.